This TCR beta chain was observed in a study of cytomegalovirus exposure and HLA in healthy donors. V lost 5 bases and J lost 2, with 7 bases in between. The CDR3 runs to 12 residues. Germline V gives CDR1 WNHNN, CDR2 SYGVQD (reference sequence). The assay was immunoSEQ multiplex PCR, and TCRdb's table has in-frame clones only and misses some. Of over 250,000 clones in the sample, approximately 86% are singletons; the top ten hold over 0.95%. This TCR was recovered from a woman aged 18-29 years in good health and CMV-seronegative. Material: PBMCs. V gene TRBV10-1 combines with J gene TRBJ2-7, with D perhaps matching TRBD1 (5 bases). This CDR3 reads CASSPGPYEQYF. In DNA form, the CDR3 reads TGCGCCAGCAGTCCAGGGCCCTACGAGCAGTACTTC.